Shown below are 28 T cell receptor beta chains from a single sample sequenced in a study of tissue T cells after allogeneic stem cell transplantation. TCRdb's copy holds only in-frame clones and misses some; the assay was immunoSEQ multiplex PCR. Of 5,000 to 6,500 clones listed, under 75% are singletons. Sequenced material: duodenum tissue, taken at autopsy. The receptors shown here come from a woman aged 18 to 49 with breast cancer.

The V call is TRBV5-1, the J call TRBJ1-1; D is perhaps TRBD1 (5 bases). Germline V CDR1 and CDR2: SGHRS, YFSETQ. This CDR3 spans 13 amino acids. Trimming took off 2 bases at V and 1 base at J, with 6 bases between the two ends. The DNA of the CDR3 is TGCGCCAGCAGCTTCACAGGGAACACTGAAGCTTTCTTT. As protein: CASSFTGNTEAFF.

The chain combines TRBV19 with TRBJ2-7; the match to TRBD1 covers 10 bases. V shed 6 bases and J 2 bases; nucleotides not matched to a gene: 7. CDR1 and CDR2 from the germline V gene are LNHDA and SQIVND (reference sequence). The CDR3 is 15 amino acids. The CDR3 sequence is CASSVPGQGTYEQYF. Written as DNA, the CDR3 is TGTGCCAGTAGCGTCCCGGGACAGGGGACCTACGAGCAGTACTTC.

The chain uses TRBV2 and TRBJ1-5, with 8 bases identical to TRBD1. The CDR3 covers 13 residues. Germline CDR1 and CDR2: SNHLY and FYNNEI. The trim removed 6 bases at V and 7 bases at J, leaving 5 bases unmatched. The CDR3 sequence is CASRKDRAQPQHF. The CDR3 bases are TGTGCCAGCAGGAAGGACAGGGCACAGCCCCAGCATTTT.

The V gene is TRBV4-2, the J gene TRBJ1-5; D is unclear. The CDR3 sequence is 15 residues long. Germline V lookup: CDR1 LGHNA, CDR2 YNFKEQ. The V end lost 0 bases, the J end lost 0 bases, and 6 bases lay between the germline ends. CDR3 nucleotides: TGTGCCAGCAGCCAAGAGGTTGTTAGCAATCAGCCCCAGCATTTT. Encoded protein: CASSQEVVSNQPQHF.

The V gene is TRBV12-3 or TRBV12-4, the J gene TRBJ2-1; no definite D call. V lost 2 bases to trimming and J lost 8 bases, with 7 bases between them. The length of the CDR3 is 12 residues. The chain's CDR3 is CASSLFPHEQFF. CDR3 coding DNA: TGTGCCAGCAGTTTATTCCCCCATGAGCAGTTCTTC.

The V call is TRBV28, the J call TRBJ1-3; D may be TRBD1 (5 bases). This CDR3 contains 15 residues. Trimming took 7 bases from V and 0 from J, leaving 13 bases between them. Germline V CDR1 and CDR2: MDHEN, SYDVKM. The CDR3 nucleotides read TGTGCCAGCACCTTGGGACCGTTCTCTGGAAACACCATATATTTT. It codes for CASTLGPFSGNTIYF.

This clone was seen more than once but under ten times. The gene calls are TRBV5-5 and TRBJ1-4; D unclear. CDR3 size: 15 residues. CDR1 SGHKS and CDR2 YYEKEE come from the germline V gene (reference sequence). Trimming shortened V by 0 bases and J by 5 bases, and 11 bases separated the two germline ends. The CDR3 DNA is TGTGCCAGCAGCTTGGGCGCCGGGGAGAATGAAAAACTGTTTTTT. Its translation is CASSLGAGENEKLFF.

This clone showed up just once. The rearrangement links TRBV11-2 to TRBJ2-1; perhaps TRBD1 as D (6 bases). The CDR3 covers 15 residues. Germline V lookup: CDR1 SGHAT, CDR2 FQNNGV. Trimming stripped 5 bases from V and 2 bases from J, with 13 bases between. CDR3: CASSDYSGAYNEQFF. In nucleotides, the CDR3 is TGTGCCAGCAGCGATTACTCAGGGGCCTACAATGAGCAGTTCTTC.

The J gene is TRBJ1-1, the V gene TRBV18, with 8 bases fitting TRBD1. Germline trimming cut 6 bases from V and 4 bases from J; bases unmatched to any gene: 4. The CDR3 is made up of 13 amino acids. Germline CDR1 KGHSH, CDR2 LQKENI. The CDR3, as DNA: TGTGCCAGCTCCCAGGGGGCAGGCACTGAAGCTTTCTTT. It specifies CASSQGAGTEAFF. Supplemented by reference TRBV18 and TRBJ1-1, the full variable domain reads NAGVMQNPRHLVRRRGQEARLRCSPMKGHSHVYWYRQLPEEGLKFMVYLQKENIIDESGMPKERFSAEFPKEGPSILRIQQVVRGDSAAYFCASSQGAGTEAFFGQGTRLTVV.

The CDR3 bases are TGTGCCAGCAGCCAGGCAGGGAATCAGCCCCAGCATTTT. Encoded protein: CASSQAGNQPQHF. The genes are TRBV11-2 and TRBJ1-5; D possibly corresponds to TRBD1 (5 bases). V dropped 5 bases and J dropped 4 bases, with 9 bases sitting between them. Germline lookup yields CDR1 SGHAT and CDR2 FQNNGV. The CDR3 has 13 amino acids.

The chain combines TRBV6-5 with TRBJ1-2; D ambiguous. CDR1 is MNHEY, CDR2 SVGAGI, per germline. The germline V and J ends were trimmed by 0 bases and 4 bases, with 9 bases remaining between them. This CDR3 is built from 14 residues. CDR3 region: CASSYSDMSYGYTF. For the CDR3, the DNA is TGTGCCAGCAGTTACTCGGATATGAGCTATGGCTACACCTTC.

The chain is built from TRBV24-1 and TRBJ1-1; no clear D gene. V was trimmed by 6 bases and J by 4 bases, leaving 11 bases between them. The CDR3 spans 13 residues. The germline gives CDR1 KGHDR, CDR2 SFDVKD. As DNA, the CDR3 is TGTGCCACCAGTCAACCGGGTGGCACTGAAGCTTTCTTT. It codes for CATSQPGGTEAFF.

The chain recombines TRBV10-3 with TRBJ2-1; perhaps TRBD2 as D (6 bases). This CDR3 contains 14 residues. Germline values: CDR1 ENHRY, CDR2 SYGVKD. V was trimmed by 10 bases and J by 4 bases, leaving 17 bases between them. The CDR3 sequence: CATQPGLDYNEQFF. The CDR3, as DNA: TGTGCCACGCAACCGGGACTTGATTACAATGAGCAGTTCTTC.

The chain joins TRBV7-2 to TRBJ2-7; 7 nucleotides align to TRBD1. CDR1 and CDR2 from the germline V gene are SGHTA and FQGNSA. The J segment lost 0 bases and the V segment lost 2 bases, leaving 7 bases of the junction unmatched. This CDR3 spans 16 amino acids. The CDR3 region is CASSLRGQPFSYEQYF. The CDR3 nucleotides read TGTGCCAGCAGCTTACGGGGACAGCCCTTCTCCTACGAGCAGTACTTC. Together with reference TRBV7-2 and TRBJ2-7, the CDR3 gives the full variable domain: GAGVSQSPSNKVTEKGKDVELRCDPISGHTALYWYRQSLGQGLEFLIYFQGNSAPDKSGLPSDRFSAERTGGSVSTLTIQRTQQEDSAVYLCASSLRGQPFSYEQYFGPGTRLTVT.

This chain links TRBV5-1 with TRBJ2-6; 7 bases line up with TRBD1. The CDR3 spans 16 residues. Trimming at V came to 4 bases and at J to 4 bases, leaving 8 bases not matched to a gene. The germline gives CDR1 SGHRS, CDR2 YFSETQ. In DNA form, the CDR3 reads TGCGCCAGCAGCAAAGACAGGGCGAGCGGGGCCAACGTCCTGACTTTC. It encodes CASSKDRASGANVLTF.

The chain combines TRBV4-3 with TRBJ2-1, with a tentative D call TRBD2 (6 bases). Trimming took off 0 bases at V and 10 bases at J, with 10 bases between the two ends. Germline-derived CDR1 and CDR2 are LGHNA and YSLEER. This CDR3 spans 13 amino acids. The CDR3 is CASSQDGGREQFF. DNA for the CDR3: TGCGCCAGCAGCCAAGATGGGGGGAGAGAGCAGTTCTTC.

The V call is TRBV5-4, the J call TRBJ2-2; 8 bases are a match to TRBD1. The CDR3 runs to 14 residues. Germline V gene sequence: CDR1 SGHNT, CDR2 YYREEE (reference sequence). V gave up 5 bases and J gave up 7 bases; unmatched junction bases: 7. CDR3 in amino acids: CASRPPGGIGELFF. DNA of the CDR3: TGTGCCAGCAGACCTCCAGGGGGCATCGGGGAGCTGTTTTTT.

The chain uses TRBV6-2 or TRBV6-3 and TRBJ2-3; no firm D call. Trimming left V 2 bases short and J 1 base short, with 4 bases between. The germline gives CDR1 MNHEY, CDR2 SVGEGT. The CDR3 has 13 amino acids. In nucleotides, the CDR3 is TGTGCCAGCAGTTACAAGGGCACAGATACGCAGTATTTT. Translating gives CASSYKGTDTQYF.

As regards this clone: The same CDR3 is also encoded by other DNA sequences in this sample. The gene calls are TRBV6-5 and TRBJ2-7, with 7 bases that match TRBD1. CDR3 length: 15 residues. Germline loops: CDR1 MNHEY, CDR2 SVGAGI. The trim removed 5 bases at V and 0 bases at J, leaving 7 bases unmatched. The CDR3 bases are TGTGCCAGCAGTCGAGACAGGGTTCCCTCCTACGAGCAGTACTTC. It specifies CASSRDRVPSYEQYF.

The V call is TRBV18, the J call TRBJ1-6; D remains unclear. The V gene lost 6 bases and the J gene lost 9 bases, with 12 bases spanning the gap. CDR3 length equals 13 residues. Germline values: CDR1 KGHSH, CDR2 LQKENI. In DNA, the CDR3 is TGTGCCAGCTCCCCGGGCCCCTTTTCACCCCTCCACTTT. The encoded protein is CASSPGPFSPLHF.

V gene TRBV3-1 (or the pseudogene TRBV3-2) combines with J gene TRBJ2-1; 8 bases agree with TRBD1. CDR1 is LGHDT, CDR2 YNNKEL, per germline (reference sequence). This CDR3 region has 14 residues. V dropped 4 bases and J dropped 6; count of bases not matched to a gene: 5. CDR3 loop: CASSLADRGNEQFF. The DNA of the CDR3 is TGTGCCAGCAGCCTAGCTGACAGGGGCAATGAGCAGTTCTTC.

V gene TRBV29-1 combines with J gene TRBJ2-7, with 7 positions matching TRBD1. Unmatched junction bases numbered 8, after V lost 7 bases and J lost 5 bases. Germline V gives CDR1 SQVTM, CDR2 ANQGSEA. The CDR3 totals 12 residues. The DNA for the CDR3 is TGCAGCGGCCGGGACAGACTGGACGAGCAGTACTTC. Protein: CSGRDRLDEQYF.

The chain employs TRBV27 and TRBJ2-7; the D gene is possibly TRBD1 (6 bases). Trimming left V 6 bases short and J 3 bases short, with 15 bases between. Germline lookup yields CDR1 MNHEY and CDR2 SMNVEV (reference sequence). CDR3 length equals 14 residues. CDR3: CASRDRGPYYEQYF. In DNA form, the CDR3 reads TGTGCCAGCAGGGACAGAGGACCTTACTACGAGCAGTACTTC.

The rearrangement links TRBV7-8 to TRBJ1-5; 9 bases match TRBD1. The J segment lost 0 bases and the V segment lost 4 bases, leaving 13 bases of the junction unmatched. The CDR3 runs 19 residues. The germline V gene encodes CDR1 SGHVS and CDR2 FQNEAQ. The CDR3 region is CASSSDRDRVPNSNQPQHF. The CDR3 DNA reads as TGTGCCAGCAGCTCAGACCGGGACAGGGTCCCGAATAGCAATCAGCCCCAGCATTTT.

This clone was seen only a few times. The gene calls are TRBV24-1 and TRBJ2-5; a weak D match, TRBD1 (5 bases). V gave up 2 bases and J gave up 5 bases, with 14 bases separating them. CDR1 KGHDR and CDR2 SFDVKD come from the germline V gene. This CDR3 has 15 residues. CDR3 region: CATSDSAQGEETQYF. In nucleotides, the CDR3 is TGTGCCACCAGTGATTCCGCGCAGGGTGAGGAGACCCAGTACTTC.

The chain couples TRBV28 to TRBJ1-1; 7 bases are shared with TRBD1. Germline values: CDR1 MDHEN, CDR2 SYDVKM. The V and J ends lost 3 bases and 8 bases, in that order; junction bases with no gene match: 6. CDR3 length: 13 residues. The CDR3 nucleotides are TGTGCCAGCAGTTTCGCCGGGACAGAAGAAGCTTTCTTT. The encoded protein is CASSFAGTEEAFF.

The rearrangement uses TRBV7-2 and TRBJ1-6; D is ambiguous. Trimming took 5 bases from V and 7 from J, leaving 15 bases between them. Germline CDR1 is SGHTA and CDR2 is FQGNSA. CDR3 length equals 15 residues. The CDR3 DNA follows: TGTGCCAGCAGCCAAGGTGATATTAGAAATTCACCCCTCCACTTT. As protein: CASSQGDIRNSPLHF.

V gene TRBV6-6 combines with J gene TRBJ2-5; 10 bases fit TRBD2. This CDR3 has 16 residues. CDR1 is MNHNY, CDR2 SVGAGI, per germline (reference sequence). Trimming cost V 4 bases and J 2 bases; bases outside gene matches: 7. The CDR3 loop is CASSSDGTSAQETQYF. The CDR3 DNA sequence: TGTGCCAGCAGTTCCGACGGGACTAGCGCTCAAGAGACCCAGTACTTC.